Shown below are 13 T cell receptor beta chains from a single sample sequenced in a study of neoadjuvant anti-PD-1 for oral cavity cancer. The time point was: after neoadjuvant nivolumab, at surgical resection. Some clones are missing from TCRdb's copy, which holds only in-frame ones; the method was immunoSEQ multiplex PCR. The sample shows about 10,000 clones, roughly two thirds of them seen only once. The sequencing used PBMCs, collected after nivolumab (anti-PD-1) treatment. The receptors come from a person aged 35 to 85 with oral cavity squamous cell carcinoma.

This chain joins TRBV5-4 and TRBJ2-7; 11 bases agree with TRBD2. With 3 bases clipped from V and 10 bases from J, the junction kept 9 bases outside the gene matches. Germline CDR1 SGHNT, CDR2 YYREEE (reference sequence). The CDR3 totals 14 residues. CDR3 sequence: CASSSGALAGEQYF. The DNA of the CDR3 is TGTGCCAGCAGCTCAGGAGCACTAGCGGGAGAACAGTACTTC.

V usage is TRBV9 and J usage is TRBJ2-5; 11 bases align to TRBD2. There are 16 residues in the CDR3. V shed 0 bases, J shed 5 bases, and the junction held 6 bases outside the gene matches. Germline CDR1 SGDLS, CDR2 YYNGEE. CDR3 sequence (DNA): TGTGCCAGCAGCGTAGGAGGTAGCGGGAGGGGGGAGACCCAGTACTTC. Residues: CASSVGGSGRGETQYF.

V is TRBV6-5 and J is TRBJ1-2; 7 bases fit TRBD1. V shed 2 bases and J 8 bases; nucleotides not matched to a gene: 5. The CDR3 has 13 residues. Germline assignment: CDR1 MNHEY and CDR2 SVGAGI. CDR3 loop: CASSYHRGVGYTF. As DNA, the CDR3 is TGTGCCAGCAGTTACCACAGGGGCGTGGGCTACACCTTC.

The chain employs TRBV19 and TRBJ1-1, with D perhaps matching TRBD1 (5 bases). This CDR3 spans 12 amino acids. Germline assignment: CDR1 LNHDA and CDR2 SQIVND (reference sequence). With 5 bases removed from V and 5 bases from J, the gap between germline ends came to 9 bases. The CDR3 sequence is CASSFGATEAFF. DNA for the CDR3: TGTGCCAGTAGTTTCGGGGCGACTGAAGCTTTCTTT.

This clone occurred a few times. V usage is TRBV5-1 and J usage is TRBJ1-2; D remains unclear. The CDR3 has 17 residues. Germline CDR1 SGHRS, CDR2 YFSETQ. Trimming pared 4 bases from V and 8 bases from J, leaving 27 bases between. The CDR3 reads CASSPLGKGLSTQGYTF. CDR3 sequence (DNA): TGCGCCAGCAGCCCCCTGGGAAAAGGCCTCTCTACCCAAGGCTACACCTTC.

This clone was seen a few times. The V call is TRBV6-5, the J call TRBJ1-1; no clear D. V was cut by 0 bases and J by 5 bases, with 13 bases left in between. Germline V gives CDR1 MNHEY, CDR2 SVGAGI. The length of the CDR3 is 15 residues. Written as DNA, the CDR3 is TGTGCCAGCAGTTACTCTATCTTTCAGGAAACTGAAGCTTTCTTT. Translating gives CASSYSIFQETEAFF.

This clone was counted between two and nine times. The chain links TRBV5-5 to TRBJ1-6; no definite D call. Germline lookup yields CDR1 SGHKS and CDR2 YYEKEE (reference sequence). Trimming removed 0 bases from V and 8 bases from J, with 6 bases in between. The CDR3 has 13 residues. This CDR3 is CASSLVRDSPLHF. CDR3 coding DNA: TGTGCCAGCAGCTTGGTTCGGGATTCACCCCTCCACTTT.

V is TRBV2 and J is TRBJ2-7; 15 positions agree with TRBD2. Germline V gives CDR1 SNHLY, CDR2 FYNNEI. The J segment lost 3 bases and the V segment lost 10 bases, leaving 13 bases of the junction unmatched. The CDR3 extends over 17 amino acids. The CDR3 coding sequence is TGTGCCACCTCCACCCCGGGACTAGCGGGGGGTAGCTACGAGCAGTACTTC. As protein: CATSTPGLAGGSYEQYF.

This clone has just one count. The junction departs from the called germline gene at one end, perhaps through a read error. Here the CDR3 DNA reads TGTGCCAGCACCCAGTCGCTCTCCTACGAGCGGTACTTC. It codes for CASTQSLSYERYF. The V gene is TRBV2, the J gene TRBJ2-7, with unresolved D. Per the germline V gene, CDR1 is SNHLY and CDR2 is FYNNEI. The CDR3 consists of 13 residues.

This rearrangement joins TRBV2 to TRBJ1-5; D not resolved. V lost 4 bases and J 5 bases, leaving 15 bases between the germline ends. Germline V lookup: CDR1 SNHLY, CDR2 FYNNEI. This CDR3 comprises 15 residues. The CDR3: CASSVRAGQHQPQHF. The CDR3 DNA reads as TGTGCCAGCAGTGTGCGGGCAGGCCAACATCAGCCCCAGCATTTT.

This clone was seen more than once but under ten times. The J gene is TRBJ2-7, the V gene TRBV5-6; the D gene is possibly TRBD1 (5 bases). Trimming removed 9 bases from V and 1 base from J, with 14 bases in between. The CDR3 is made up of 13 amino acids. The germline gives CDR1 SGHDT, CDR2 YYEEEE. The CDR3 DNA is TGTGCCACCTCACTAAAGGGGTCCTACGAGCAGTACTTC. Translating gives CATSLKGSYEQYF.

The V and J genes are TRBV6-6 and TRBJ1-2, with D uncertain. CDR1 is MNHNY, CDR2 SVGAGI, per germline (reference sequence). The V end lost 6 bases, the J end lost 0 bases, and 8 bases lay between the germline ends. This CDR3 contains 13 residues. CDR3: CASSFDPNYGYTF. CDR3 DNA sequence: TGTGCCAGCAGCTTTGACCCTAACTATGGCTACACCTTC.

This clone qualifies as medium-sized. The gene calls are TRBV7-2 and TRBJ1-1, with D tentatively TRBD1 (6 bases). The germline gives CDR1 SGHTA, CDR2 FQGNSA. The CDR3 is 14 residues long. V dropped 0 bases and J dropped 10 bases, with 15 bases sitting between them. CDR3 amino acids: CASSLANPRGGAFF. Here the CDR3 DNA reads TGTGCCAGCAGCTTAGCGAATCCGAGAGGGGGAGCTTTCTTT.